This TCR beta chain was observed in a study of shared clonotypes between healthy human individuals. Study outcomes and limitations: Tissues were not sampled, only blood, and their repertoires likely differ. The authors expected sequencing depth to affect clonotype sharing among donors.

Trimming at V came to 6 bases and at J to 7 bases, leaving 11 bases not matched to a gene. Germline V lookup: CDR1 ENHRY, CDR2 SYGVKD. The CDR3 is 15 residues long. Details on this clone: Its antigen is not known.

Genomic DNA (from each subset) was split evenly across several immunoSEQ plates. Here immunoSEQ multiplex PCR was the method, and the copy in TCRdb shows in-frame clones only, minus some. The table lists roughly 500,000 clones, about 85% of them singletons. The clonotype originates from a woman aged 35 to 49 in good health. Some clones in this sample may be carry-over from other donors' samples. This chain uses TRBV10-3 with TRBJ2-1, with TRBD2 identical over 8 bases. The sequenced material came from PBMCs. The CDR3 protein is CAISLSGSLANEQFF. CDR3 nucleotides: TGTGCCATCAGCCTAAGCGGGAGTCTTGCAAATGAGCAGTTCTTC.